This entry features one T cell receptor beta chain sequence. Its target is not known. This specimen comes from a study of shared clonotypes between healthy human individuals. In the source study's methods: ImmunoSEQ supplied junction-only sequences lacking quality scores, so filtering was different. The assay was immunoSEQ multiplex PCR, and TCRdb's table has in-frame clones only and misses some. V, J and clone size derive from that table, while D and trimming were established from the DNA sequence. The sample has around 330,000 clones; less than 85% are singletons. General study results and limits: Large sequencing depth failed to make sorted-subset sequencing complete, rarefaction showed. Expectations were that clonotype sharing among donors would be affected by sequencing depth. Estimated clonotype richness was generally higher in naive than memory subsets.

The clonotype was recovered from a man aged 25-45 years in good health. The source material was memory CD4+ T cells sorted from blood. The subset is: CD45RA-negative fraction.

CDR3 region: CASKKVGVSTDTQYF. As DNA, the CDR3 is TGCGCCAGCAAAAAGGTCGGGGTAAGCACAGATACGCAGTATTTT. The chain joins TRBV5-1 to TRBJ2-3; tentatively, D is TRBD2 (5 bases). CDR1 SGHRS and CDR2 YFSETQ come from the germline V gene. The CDR3 consists of 15 residues. V gave up 6 bases and J gave up 0 bases, with 14 bases separating them.